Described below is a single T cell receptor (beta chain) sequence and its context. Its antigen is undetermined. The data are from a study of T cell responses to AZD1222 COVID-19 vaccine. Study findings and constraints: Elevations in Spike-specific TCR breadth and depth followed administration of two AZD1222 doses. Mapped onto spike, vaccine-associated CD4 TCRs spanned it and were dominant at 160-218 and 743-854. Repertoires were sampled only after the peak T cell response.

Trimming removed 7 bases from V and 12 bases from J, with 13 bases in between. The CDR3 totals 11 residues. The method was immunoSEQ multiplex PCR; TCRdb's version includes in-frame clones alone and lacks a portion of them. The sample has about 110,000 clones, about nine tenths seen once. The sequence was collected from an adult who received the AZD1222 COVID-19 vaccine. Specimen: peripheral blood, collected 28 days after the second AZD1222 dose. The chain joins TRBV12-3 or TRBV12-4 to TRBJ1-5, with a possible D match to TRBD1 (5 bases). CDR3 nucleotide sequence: TGTGCCAGCAAGGGCGAGGGGTTCCAGCATTTT. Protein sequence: CASKGEGFQHF.